The 19 T cell receptor beta chains in this list originate from one sample, sequenced in a study of a mutant IDH1 vaccine in newly diagnosed glioma. Time point described: week 5, during vaccination. The content of each vaccine dose was 300 ug of mutant IDH1 20-mer peptide, and topical imiquimod accompanied it. The repertoire was sequenced with immunoSEQ multiplex PCR; TCRdb's copy has only in-frame clones and lacks some. Among about 58,000 clones listed, approximately 79% were seen once. No antigen is known for these receptors. The starting material was PBMCs, obtained from a glioma patient whose treatment included an IDH1 peptide vaccine. These TCRs come from a woman between 45 and 65 years old with glioma.

CDR3 protein: CAWSSQGAYEKLFF. For the CDR3, the DNA is TGTGCCTGGAGTTCGCAAGGGGCGTATGAAAAACTGTTTTTT. This rearrangement joins TRBV30 to TRBJ1-4; perhaps TRBD1 as D (5 bases). V lost 2 bases and J lost 6, with 13 bases in between. This CDR3 spans 14 amino acids. Germline lookup yields CDR1 GTSNPN and CDR2 SVGIG (reference sequence).

The chain combines TRBV5-1 with TRBJ2-6, with D uncertain. CDR1 and CDR2 from the germline V gene are SGHRS and YFSETQ. V shed 0 bases and J shed 0 bases, with 4 bases lying between them. The CDR3 has 15 amino acids. The DNA of the CDR3 is TGCGCCAGCAGCTTGGACGTCTCTGGGGCCAACGTCCTGACTTTC. It yields the protein CASSLDVSGANVLTF.

V gene TRBV7-6 combines with J gene TRBJ2-7; D possibly matches TRBD1 or TRBD2 (5 bases each). The CDR3 is 16 amino acids. The V gene lost 4 bases and the J gene lost 3 bases, with 19 bases spanning the gap. CDR1 SGHVS and CDR2 FNYEAQ come from the germline V gene. Written as DNA, the CDR3 is TGTGCCAGCAGCTCCAGCACCGGGACGGTGAACTACGAGCAGTACTTC. Protein product: CASSSSTGTVNYEQYF. The full variable domain, completed using reference TRBV7-6 and TRBJ2-7, is GAGVSQSPRYKVTKRGQDVALRCDPISGHVSLYWYRQALGQGPEFLTYFNYEAQQDKSGLPNDRFSAERPEGSISTLTIQRTEQRDSAMYRCASSSSTGTVNYEQYFGPGTRLTVT.

The rearrangement uses TRBV6-6 and TRBJ2-1; D is possibly TRBD1 (5 bases). CDR3 length equals 13 residues. Trimming took 2 bases from V and 4 from J, leaving 6 bases between them. Germline CDR1 is MNHNY and CDR2 is SVGAGI (reference sequence). DNA for the CDR3: TGTGCCAGCAGTTACGACAGATACAATGAGCAGTTCTTC. Residues: CASSYDRYNEQFF.

This clone was counted a single time. The gene calls are TRBV5-1 and TRBJ2-2; D ambiguous. In germline, CDR1 is SGHRS, CDR2 YFSETQ. The CDR3 consists of 12 residues. The V and J ends lost 1 base and 9 bases respectively, with 7 bases between them. CDR3 sequence (DNA): TGCGCCAGCAGCTTGCCGTCGAGGGAGCTGTTTTTT. Protein: CASSLPSRELFF.

The chain couples TRBV6-5 to TRBJ1-1; 8 positions match TRBD1. CDR3 size: 13 residues. Trimming took 8 bases from V and 4 from J; bases not matched to a gene: 6. Germline V gene lookup returns CDR1 MNHEY and CDR2 SVGAGI. The CDR3 region has the DNA TGTGCCAGCGGGCGGACAGGGACCACTGAAGCTTTCTTT. Protein: CASGRTGTTEAFF.

This clone ranks as medium-sized (0.01 to 0.1%). This chain links TRBV5-1 with TRBJ1-4; the D is unclear. Per germline, CDR1 SGHRS and CDR2 YFSETQ. The germline V and J ends were trimmed by 4 bases and 5 bases, with 15 bases remaining between them. The CDR3 covers 15 residues. In nucleotides, the CDR3 is TGCGCCAGCAGCAGGCCCCCGGGCAGGAATGAAAAACTGTTTTTT. Amino acids: CASSRPPGRNEKLFF.

J is TRBJ1-1 and V is TRBV7-6; 9 nucleotides match TRBD1. The junction had 21 bases not matched to a gene; V was cut back by 7 bases and J by 0 bases. Germline assignment: CDR1 SGHVS and CDR2 FNYEAQ. The CDR3 runs 20 residues. CDR3 region: CASTPNPRGTGRGVNTEAFF. DNA for the CDR3: TGTGCCAGCACCCCTAATCCCCGGGGGACAGGGCGGGGAGTGAACACTGAAGCTTTCTTT.

The V and J genes are TRBV7-2 and TRBJ2-2; D is unclear. Germline V gene data show CDR1 as SGHTA and CDR2 as FQGNSA. The V end was cut by 6 bases, the J end by 7 bases, with 6 bases between. CDR3 size: 11 residues. In nucleotides, the CDR3 is TGTGCCAGCAGTCCGGGCGGGGAGCTGTTTTTT. Protein product: CASSPGGELFF.

For the CDR3, the DNA is TGCGCCAGCAGCTGGACAGAGAGCTCCTACAATGAGCAGTTCTTC. Amino acid sequence: CASSWTESSYNEQFF. The chain combines TRBV5-1 with TRBJ2-1; D may be TRBD1 (6 bases). This CDR3 has 15 residues. Trimming removed 3 bases at V and 0 bases at J, with 10 bases between. Germline CDR1 SGHRS, CDR2 YFSETQ.

The chain employs TRBV9 and TRBJ2-3; TRBD1 matches 7 bases. The CDR3 is 15 amino acids. Trimming took 0 bases from V and 3 from J; bases not matched to a gene: 4. Germline CDR1 and CDR2: SGDLS and YYNGEE. Here the CDR3 DNA reads TGTGCCAGCAGCGTAGGGACAGGATGGACAGATACGCAGTATTTT. It codes for CASSVGTGWTDTQYF.

V usage is TRBV15 and J usage is TRBJ1-1; the match to TRBD1 covers 11 bases. Germline V gene data show CDR1 as LNHNV and CDR2 as YYDKDF (reference sequence). J lost 4 bases, V lost 3 bases, and 7 bases had no gene match. The CDR3 contains 16 residues. CDR3 bases: TGTGCCACCAGCAGGGGGACAGGGGGTTTGGGCACTGAAGCTTTCTTT. It specifies CATSRGTGGLGTEAFF.

The chain carries TRBV19 and TRBJ1-1; 9 bases are shared with TRBD1. Unmatched junction bases numbered 20, after V lost 11 bases and J lost 4 bases. The CDR3 runs to 17 residues. Germline V gene sequence: CDR1 LNHDA, CDR2 SQIVND (reference sequence). In DNA form, the CDR3 reads TGTGCCTCGGCCCAAAAACAGGGGGCTCGGGGTGGCACTGAAGCTTTCTTT. Its protein product is CASAQKQGARGGTEAFF.

CDR3 coding DNA: TGCGCCAGCAGCTTGTCATATAGAACGAACACCGGGGAGCTGTTTTTT. Its protein product is CASSLSYRTNTGELFF. The rearrangement joins TRBV5-1 to TRBJ2-2; D gene uncertain. V lost 1 base to trimming and J lost 0 bases, with 10 bases between them. CDR1 is SGHRS and CDR2 is YFSETQ in the germline V gene. The CDR3 sequence is 16 residues long.

This sequence joins TRBV27 and TRBJ2-7; weak D call: TRBD1 (6 bases). Trimming pared 3 bases from V and 2 bases from J, leaving 11 bases between. The CDR3 totals 14 residues. Germline V lookup: CDR1 MNHEY, CDR2 SMNVEV (reference sequence). The CDR3 sequence: CASSFVRGTYEQYF. DNA for the CDR3: TGTGCCAGCAGTTTTGTCAGGGGAACCTACGAGCAGTACTTC.

The chain joins TRBV7-9 to TRBJ1-2, with a tentative D call TRBD1 (5 bases). The CDR3 is 15 residues long. V lost 5 bases and J 7 bases, leaving 20 bases between the germline ends. Germline assignment: CDR1 SEHNR and CDR2 FQNEAQ (reference sequence). The CDR3 sequence is CASSAGTAFSVGYTF. In DNA, the CDR3 is TGTGCCAGCAGCGCCGGGACTGCTTTTTCTGTTGGCTACACCTTC.

The rearrangement uses TRBV5-1 and TRBJ2-5, with D possibly TRBD1 on 5 matching bases. Per germline, CDR1 SGHRS and CDR2 YFSETQ. This CDR3 is built from 14 residues. Trimming pared 3 bases from V and 2 bases from J, leaving 11 bases between. The CDR3 protein is CASSSLGDQETQYF. The CDR3 bases are TGCGCCAGCAGCTCGCTAGGGGATCAAGAGACCCAGTACTTC.

This chain uses TRBV28 with TRBJ1-1; D call uncertain. Per the germline V gene, CDR1 is MDHEN and CDR2 is SYDVKM. CDR3 length equals 17 residues. V was pared by 7 bases and J by 1 base, with 22 bases between. The CDR3 nucleotides are TGTGCCAGCATCATTACTCTCGGTGCTGGGGAGAACACTGAAGCTTTCTTT. Protein: CASIITLGAGENTEAFF.

This chain joins TRBV5-1 and TRBJ1-6, with D hard to call. The CDR3 loop spans 16 amino acids. Germline CDR1 is SGHRS and CDR2 is YFSETQ. The V gene lost 4 bases and the J gene lost 7 bases, with 18 bases spanning the gap. This chain's CDR3 is CASSKTGEVGNSPLHF. CDR3 nucleotide sequence: TGCGCCAGCAGCAAAACCGGGGAGGTCGGAAATTCACCCCTCCACTTT. The variable domain in full, completed from reference TRBV5-1 and TRBJ1-6, reads KAGVTQTPRYLIKTRGQQVTLSCSPISGHRSVSWYQQTPGQGLQFLFEYFSETQRNKGNFPGRFSGRQFSNSRSEMNVSTLELGDSALYLCASSKTGEVGNSPLHFGNGTRLTVT.